This paragraph covers one TCR beta chain sequence. The antigen is unknown. At one end, the junction sequence differs from germline, possibly due to a read error. The use of a sample-barcoded 5' primer and a J-beta primer mix characterized a second PCR of roughly 7 to 11 cycles. From the 5' RACE reads, TCRdb called clonotypes with MiXCR, one entry per CDR3 protein. The profile covers 580,000 or so distinct CDR3 sequences, with less than 60% appearing a single time and approximately 25% taken by the ten largest. The data were obtained in a study of blood T cells in healthy people across ages. General study results and limits: Roughly linearly, TCR beta diversity per million T cells fell as age increased.

What was sequenced was blood. The clonotype originates from a man older than 75 in good health.

The CDR3: CASSLQGRGSLLHF. Here the CDR3 DNA reads TGTGCCAGCAGCCTACAGGGTCGTGGTTCACTCCTCCACTTT. V gene TRBV7-9 combines with J gene TRBJ1-6; D is possibly TRBD1 (6 bases). The V gene's germline CDR1 is SEHNR and CDR2 FQNEAQ (reference sequence). The CDR3 runs 14 residues.